Detailed here is one T cell receptor beta chain. Its target is unknown. The CDR3 is made up of 15 amino acids. The germline gives CDR1 MNHEY, CDR2 SMNVEV (reference sequence). The V segment lost 5 bases and the J segment 0 bases; nucleotides outside the gene matches: 6. The assay was carried out at the deep level. TCRdb keeps only in-frame clones here, not all; method: immunoSEQ multiplex PCR. The top ten hold 20% to 30% of the sample, which has about 750,000 clones, about 91% seen once. This specimen belongs to a study of shared clonotypes between healthy human individuals. Turning to the study itself: Used for every donor were three CD4 naive, three CD4 memory, two CD8 naive and one CD8 memory plate.

Study results and limitations: A handful of donors held about 4.5% of naive CD4 clonotypes in common.

Naive CD8 cells lacked CD45RO and underwent positive selection for CCR7, leaving out terminally differentiated effector memory CD45RA+ cells. V gene TRBV27 combines with J gene TRBJ1-1, with 7 bases identical to TRBD1. The sample comprised naive CD8+ T cells sorted from blood. The TCR sequence derives from a man aged 25 to 40 in good health. The CDR3 loop is CASSPRQGMNTEAFF. Here the CDR3 DNA reads TGTGCCAGCAGTCCCCGACAGGGAATGAACACTGAAGCTTTCTTT.